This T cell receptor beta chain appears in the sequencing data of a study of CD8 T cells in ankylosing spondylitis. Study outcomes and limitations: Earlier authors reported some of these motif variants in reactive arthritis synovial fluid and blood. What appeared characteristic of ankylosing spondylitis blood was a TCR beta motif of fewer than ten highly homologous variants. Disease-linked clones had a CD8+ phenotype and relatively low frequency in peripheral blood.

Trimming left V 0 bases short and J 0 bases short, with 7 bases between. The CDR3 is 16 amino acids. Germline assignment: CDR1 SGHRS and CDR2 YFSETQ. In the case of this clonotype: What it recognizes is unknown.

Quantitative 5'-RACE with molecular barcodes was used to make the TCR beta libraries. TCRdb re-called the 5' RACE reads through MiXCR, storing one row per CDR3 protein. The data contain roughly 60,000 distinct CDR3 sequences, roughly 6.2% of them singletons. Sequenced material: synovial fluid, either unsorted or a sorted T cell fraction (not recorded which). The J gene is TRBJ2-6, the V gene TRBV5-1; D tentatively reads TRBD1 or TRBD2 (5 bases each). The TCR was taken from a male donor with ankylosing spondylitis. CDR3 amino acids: CASSLGGTSGANVLTF. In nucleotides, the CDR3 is TGCGCCAGCAGCTTGGGGGGGACCTCTGGGGCCAACGTCCTGACTTTC.